These 21 T cell receptor beta chains originate from one sample sequenced in a study of CD8+CD57+ T cells in acquired aplastic anemia. Patients picked for sequencing had shown CD8+CD57+ cell expansion detected by flow cytometry. TCR beta VDJ and CDR3 profiling used genomic DNA as template. In TCRdb, the reads were re-called with MiXCR into one record per CDR3 protein. The profile covers around 120,000 distinct CDR3 sequences, with roughly 40% appearing a single time and over 2% taken by the ten largest. Input material: sorted CD4+, CD8+, or CD8+CD57+ T cells (not recorded which) from PBMCs. These receptors all come from a human donor with aplastic anemia.

The rearrangement uses TRBV25-1 and TRBJ2-2, with 10 bases aligning to TRBD2. V was clipped by 2 bases and J by 3 bases; unmatched bases: 0. The CDR3 loop spans 15 amino acids. In germline, CDR1 is MGHDK, CDR2 SYGVNS. For the CDR3, the DNA is TGTGCCAGCAGTGAACTAGCGGGGGACACCGGGGAGCTGTTTTTT. Amino acid sequence: CASSELAGDTGELFF.

This clonotype was found a few times. Relative to the germline gene, one junction end is altered; a read error may explain this. The chain uses TRBV7-6 and TRBJ2-1, with 10 bases aligning to TRBD2. Germline-derived CDR1 and CDR2 are SGHVS and FNYEAQ. The CDR3 spans 14 residues. DNA for the CDR3: TGTGCCAGCAGCCTAGCGGGAGTAGCCAATGAGCAGTTCTTC. Translation: CASSLAGVANEQFF.

A word on this clonotype: A much larger clone lies a single base off, so this may be a read error. The chain joins TRBV20-1 to TRBJ2-3, with D possibly being TRBD2 (5 bases). Germline CDR1 is DFQATT and CDR2 is SNEGSKA (reference sequence). The CDR3 covers 14 residues. The CDR3 DNA sequence: TGCAGTGCTAGGGACTCCTCGTCCACAGATACGCGGTATTTT. Encoded protein: CSARDSSSTDTRYF.

This clonotype was seen more than once but under ten times. A much larger clone differs from this one at a single base, so this may be a read error. V gene TRBV19 combines with J gene TRBJ2-5; 10 positions agree with TRBD2. V shed 4 bases, J shed 4 bases, and the junction held 12 bases outside the gene matches. The V gene's germline CDR1 is LNHDA and CDR2 SQIVND (reference sequence). The CDR3 is made up of 17 amino acids. The CDR3 DNA reads TGTGCCAGTAGTAGGAGGACAGCGGGGGGGCAGAGAGAGACCCAGTACTTC. Its translation: CASSRRTAGGQRETQYF.

This clonotype was picked up a small number of times. V is TRBV2 and J is TRBJ1-6, with D perhaps TRBD1 (6 bases). CDR3 length: 15 residues. Trimming took 8 bases from V and 6 from J, leaving 17 bases between them. The germline gives CDR1 SNHLY, CDR2 FYNNEI. The CDR3 coding sequence is TGTGCCAGCCTGGGGAGGGGGGCTGCTAATTCACCCCTCCACTTT. It specifies CASLGRGAANSPLHF.

This clonotype showed up just a few times. V and J are TRBV3-1 and TRBJ2-4, with 14 bases lining up with TRBD2. V was clipped by 4 bases and J by 5 bases; unmatched bases: 4. Per the germline V gene, CDR1 is LGHDT and CDR2 is YNNKEL (reference sequence). This CDR3 comprises 16 residues. CDR3 amino acids: CASSRGTSGGQNIQYF. CDR3 nucleotide sequence: TGTGCCAGCAGCCGCGGGACTAGCGGGGGACAAAACATTCAGTACTTC.

This clonotype was observed many times. This chain joins TRBV19 and TRBJ2-7; 10 nucleotides line up with TRBD1. Germline trimming cut 4 bases from V and 3 bases from J; bases unmatched to any gene: 6. The CDR3 loop spans 15 amino acids. CDR1 is LNHDA, CDR2 SQIVND, per germline (reference sequence). The CDR3 sequence is CASSTAGTGDYEQYF. In DNA, the CDR3 is TGTGCCAGTAGTACAGCCGGGACAGGGGACTACGAGCAGTACTTC.

The V gene is TRBV24-1, the J gene TRBJ2-5, with D unresolved. Germline CDR1 KGHDR, CDR2 SFDVKD. V shed 4 bases and J shed 5 bases, with 16 bases lying between them. The CDR3 is 15 amino acids. The CDR3 bases are TGTGCCACCAGTGACCTTGGACCCGTCTCGGAGACCCAGTACTTC. This gives the protein CATSDLGPVSETQYF.

The V and J genes are TRBV6-1 and TRBJ1-3, with 9 bases identical to TRBD1. Germline V lookup: CDR1 MNHNS, CDR2 SASEGT. The CDR3 has 18 amino acids. Trimming took 7 bases from V and 4 from J; bases not matched to a gene: 17. The CDR3 here is CASIKGTGRRKGGNTIYF. As DNA, the CDR3 is TGTGCCAGCATCAAGGGGACAGGGAGAAGGAAAGGAGGAAACACCATATATTTT.

The J gene is TRBJ1-6, the V gene TRBV11-2; 7 nucleotides match TRBD1. Unmatched junction bases numbered 3, after V lost 3 bases and J lost 1 base. Germline loops: CDR1 SGHAT, CDR2 FQNNGV. This CDR3 has 16 amino acids. This chain's CDR3 is CASSFKTGSYNSPLHF. The CDR3 DNA sequence: TGTGCCAGCAGCTTTAAGACAGGGTCCTATAATTCACCCCTCCACTTT.

This clonotype occurred many times. V usage is TRBV24-1 and J usage is TRBJ2-1; 7 bases fit TRBD2. The germline V gene has CDR1 KGHDR and CDR2 SFDVKD. The junction had 5 bases not matched to a gene; V was cut back by 4 bases and J by 6 bases. The CDR3 has 14 residues. The CDR3: CATSDESGVNEQFF. The CDR3 region has the DNA TGTGCCACCAGTGACGAGAGCGGGGTCAATGAGCAGTTCTTC.

Ten or more counts support this clonotype. The V gene is TRBV15, the J gene TRBJ2-2; D remains ambiguous. Germline CDR1 reads LNHNV; CDR2 reads YYDKDF (reference sequence). The CDR3 has 13 amino acids. Trimming took off 4 bases at V and 5 bases at J, with 8 bases between the two ends. CDR3 residues: CATSNRLTGELFF. CDR3 nucleotides: TGTGCCACCAGCAATCGGTTGACCGGGGAGCTGTTTTTT. Using reference TRBV15 and TRBJ2-2 for the parts outside the CDR3, the full variable domain is DAMVIQNPRYQVTQFGKPVTLSCSQTLNHNVMYWYQQKSSQAPKLLFHYYDKDFNNEADTPDNFQSRRPNTSFCFLDIRSPGLGDTAMYLCATSNRLTGELFFGEGSRLTVL.

This clonotype has at least ten counts. The chain joins TRBV20-1 to TRBJ1-5; 12 bases fit TRBD1. The ends lost 5 bases at V and 6 bases at J; junction bases unmatched: 11. CDR3 length: 16 amino acids. CDR1 and CDR2 (germline): DFQATT, SNEGSKA (reference sequence). The CDR3: CSASRPGTGGGQPQHF. In nucleotides, the CDR3 is TGCAGTGCTTCACGCCCCGGGACAGGGGGCGGTCAGCCCCAGCATTTT.

The chain combines TRBV7-9 with TRBJ2-1; D is perhaps TRBD1 (6 bases). Trimming cost V 4 bases and J 10 bases, with 11 bases left between them. This CDR3 is 12 amino acids long. Per the germline V gene, CDR1 is SEHNR and CDR2 is FQNEAQ (reference sequence). CDR3 amino acids: CASSSTGTEQFF. CDR3 nucleotide sequence: TGTGCCAGCAGCTCCACCGGGACAGAGCAGTTCTTC.

As concerns this clonotype: Being one base from a much bigger clone, this may be a read error. The J gene is TRBJ1-6, the V gene TRBV28; D not resolved. CDR3 size: 13 residues. Per the germline V gene, CDR1 is MDHEN and CDR2 is SYDVKM. The CDR3 sequence is CASASSYSSPLHF. The CDR3 DNA sequence: TGTGCCAGTGCGAGCTCCTATAGTTCACCCCTCCACTTT. Looking up the rest from reference TRBV28 and TRBJ1-6 gives the full variable domain: DVKVTQSSRYLVKRTGEKVFLECVQDMDHENMFWYRQDPGLGLRLIYFSYDVKMKEKGDIPEGYSVSREKKERFSLILESASTNQTSMYLCASASSYSSPLHFGNGTRLTVT.

About this clonotype: Just one base apart from a much larger clone, this may be a read error. V usage is TRBV9 and J usage is TRBJ1-4; no clear D gene. The CDR3 is made up of 15 amino acids. Germline V gene data show CDR1 as SGDLS and CDR2 as YYNGEE. V lost 4 bases and J 3 bases, leaving 13 bases between the germline ends. CDR3 in DNA: TGTGCCAGCAGCTTATTGGACGGAGCTAATGAAAAACTGTTTTTT. As protein: CASSLLDGANEKLFF.

This clonotype has a handful of counts. The chain joins TRBV15 to TRBJ1-2, with D tentatively TRBD1 (5 bases). Trimming took off 0 bases at V and 4 bases at J, with 15 bases between the two ends. CDR1 is LNHNV and CDR2 is YYDKDF in the germline V gene (reference sequence). The CDR3 consists of 16 residues. For the CDR3, the DNA is TGTGCCACCAGCAGAGATGACGGTCAGGGAGGCTATGGCTACACCTTC. This translates into CATSRDDGQGGYGYTF.

The rearrangement joins TRBV2 to TRBJ1-1; D perhaps matches TRBD1 (6 bases). CDR1 is SNHLY and CDR2 is FYNNEI in the germline V gene. V shed 7 bases and J shed 5 bases, with 11 bases lying between them. This CDR3 spans 12 amino acids. This CDR3 is CASIQGRTEAFF. The DNA of the CDR3 is TGTGCCAGCATTCAGGGGAGGACTGAAGCTTTCTTT.

This clonotype was counted many times. The chain joins TRBV11-1 to TRBJ1-2; a weak D match, TRBD1 (6 bases). CDR1 SGHAT and CDR2 FQDESV come from the germline V gene (reference sequence). The CDR3 is made up of 20 amino acids. With 5 bases removed from V and 0 bases from J, the gap between germline ends came to 28 bases. CDR3 sequence (DNA): TGTGCCAGCAGCCGCCCGCCGGTCCGGGACACAGCTAACTCTAACTATGGCTACACCTTC. Encoded protein: CASSRPPVRDTANSNYGYTF.

This clonotype was detected ten times or more. J is TRBJ2-7 and V is TRBV6-1, with TRBD1 matching over 8 bases. Germline V CDR1 and CDR2: MNHNS, SASEGT. Trimming cost V 5 bases and J 4 bases; bases outside gene matches: 4. The CDR3 is 13 amino acids. The CDR3 is CASSQQGVYEQYF. DNA for the CDR3: TGTGCCAGCAGTCAACAGGGGGTGTACGAGCAGTACTTC.

Regarding this clonotype: A much more abundant neighbour one base away suggests this may be a read error. This chain connects TRBV27 to TRBJ1-2, with 9 positions matching TRBD1. The CDR3 runs to 13 residues. V was pared by 8 bases and J by 13 bases, with 14 bases of the junction left unmatched. In germline, CDR1 is MNHEY, CDR2 SMNVEV (reference sequence). CDR3 amino acids: CASRSGTGYSCTF. CDR3 nucleotides: TGTGCCAGCCGATCCGGGACAGGGTATAGCTGCACCTTC.